The 2 T cell receptor beta chains given below trace back to one sample, sequenced in a study of blood T cell repertoires in COVID-19. TCRdb keeps only in-frame clones here, not all; method: immunoSEQ multiplex PCR. Here the sample spans a few hundred thousand clones, around 89% being singletons. Sequences were obtained from PBMCs or T cells enriched from blood (not recorded which). These receptor sequences come from a man aged 25 to 40 who had recovered from COVID-19.

The V call is TRBV25-1, the J call TRBJ2-7, with TRBD2 identical over 7 bases. The CDR3 totals 15 residues. Germline V gene lookup returns CDR1 MGHDK and CDR2 SYGVNS. V shed 2 bases, J shed 5 bases, and the junction held 9 bases outside the gene matches. CDR3 loop: CASSEARGAGDEQYF. The CDR3 coding sequence is TGTGCCAGCAGTGAAGCCCGGGGCGCGGGGGACGAGCAGTACTTC.

The chain joins TRBV2 to TRBJ1-3, with unresolved D. V was clipped by 7 bases and J by 0 bases, with 13 bases between them. This CDR3 region has 15 residues. CDR1 is SNHLY and CDR2 is FYNNEI in the germline V gene. CDR3 loop: CASKAAHSSGNTIYF. The DNA for the CDR3 is TGTGCCAGCAAGGCGGCGCATTCCTCTGGAAACACCATATATTTT.